This T cell receptor beta chain is drawn from a study of blood T cell repertoires in COVID-19. Method: immunoSEQ multiplex PCR; TCRdb's copy keeps in-frame clones and lacks some. The table includes a few hundred thousand clones, 88% detected once. This clone was seen a handful of times. With V trimmed by 8 bases and J by 5 bases, 2 bases remained unmatched. This CDR3 has 13 residues. Per germline, CDR1 MNHEY and CDR2 SVGAGI. The V call is TRBV6-5, the J call TRBJ2-2, with 10 bases identical to TRBD1. This receptor was obtained from a woman under 30 who had recovered from COVID-19. The specimen was PBMCs or T cells enriched from blood (not recorded which). CDR3 amino acids: CASGTGETGELFF. The CDR3 nucleotides are TGTGCCAGCGGGACAGGGGAGACCGGGGAGCTGTTTTTT.